This T cell receptor beta chain was retrieved from a study of regulatory and conventional T cells in RAG deficiency. The study's findings and limits: Patient subsets had shorter CDR3s; Omenn Treg-Tconv overlap exceeded 90%. Control T-cell subsets had markedly higher Shannon entropy and lower Simpson indices than RAG-deficient patients. Treg unique TCR beta sequences were approximately 100-fold fewer in Omenn syndrome and CID/AS patients than controls.

Method: immunoSEQ multiplex PCR; TCRdb's copy keeps in-frame clones and lacks some. The sample lists fewer than 40,000 clones; 76% were seen once. This clone has more than one count but fewer than ten. What it recognizes is unknown. Trimming took 8 bases from V and 2 from J; bases not matched to a gene: 4. CDR1 and CDR2 (germline): SNHLY, FYNNEI. The CDR3 spans 13 residues. Conventional CD4+ T cells were sorted from blood as CD25-low CD127-high cells. This same sample was also taken into another study, of regulatory T cells. As reported in that work: Amplification used 52 TRBV primers and 13 TRBJ primers.

The rearrangement uses TRBV2 and TRBJ2-7, with 9 positions matching TRBD2. The sequenced material came from CD4+ effector T cells sorted from blood. The sequence was collected from a human donor in good health. This CDR3 is CASGLALAYEQYF. DNA for the CDR3: TGTGCCAGCGGACTAGCGCTTGCCTACGAGCAGTACTTC.